This T cell receptor (beta chain) originates from a study of Ad26.COV2.S vaccination and SARS-CoV-2 variants. General study points: Spike-specific TCR breadth in vaccine recipients exceeded that seen in placebo recipients.

The treatment denotes: around 19 received Ad26.COV2.S at low or high dose, single or two shots; several received placebo; per-sample allocation not given. Sampling happened 63 days after the first vaccine or placebo injection. To note about this clone: Antigen: not known.

Method: immunoSEQ multiplex PCR; TCRdb's copy keeps in-frame clones and lacks some. The table has 430,000 or so clones, roughly 90% seen once. The CDR3 extends over 17 amino acids. The junction had 15 bases not matched to a gene; V was cut back by 6 bases and J by 5 bases. Per germline, CDR1 SGHDT and CDR2 YYEEEE. The sample here was peripheral blood, taken in a trial of Ad26.COV2.S vaccine versus placebo. This sequence originates from a person between 18 and 65 years old who received the Ad26.COV2.S COVID-19 vaccine or a placebo. The chain links TRBV5-6 to TRBJ2-5, with TRBD1 matching over 11 bases. The CDR3 sequence: CASTLILGQGVKETQYF. CDR3 nucleotides: TGTGCCAGCACCTTAATCCTGGGACAGGGGGTTAAGGAGACCCAGTACTTC.